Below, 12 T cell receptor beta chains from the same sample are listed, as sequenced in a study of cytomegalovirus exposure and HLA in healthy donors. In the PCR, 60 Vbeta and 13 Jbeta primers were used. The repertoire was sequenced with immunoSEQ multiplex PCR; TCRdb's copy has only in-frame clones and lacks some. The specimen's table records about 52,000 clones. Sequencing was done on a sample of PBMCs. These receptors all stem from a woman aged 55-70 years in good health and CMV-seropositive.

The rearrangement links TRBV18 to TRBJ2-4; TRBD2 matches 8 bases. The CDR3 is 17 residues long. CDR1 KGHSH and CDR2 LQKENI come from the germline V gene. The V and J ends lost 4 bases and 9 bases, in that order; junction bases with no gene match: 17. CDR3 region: CASSHREGNPRGSIQYF. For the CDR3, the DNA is TGTGCCAGCTCACACCGGGAGGGCAACCCTAGGGGGAGCATTCAGTACTTC.

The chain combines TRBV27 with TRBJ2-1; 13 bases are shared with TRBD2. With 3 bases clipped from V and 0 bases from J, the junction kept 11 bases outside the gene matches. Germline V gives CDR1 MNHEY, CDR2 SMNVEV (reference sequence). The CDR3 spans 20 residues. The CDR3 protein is CASSLTSGGSLRSSYNEQFF. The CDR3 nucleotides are TGTGCCAGCAGTTTGACTAGCGGGGGGTCCTTGAGGAGCTCCTACAATGAGCAGTTCTTC.

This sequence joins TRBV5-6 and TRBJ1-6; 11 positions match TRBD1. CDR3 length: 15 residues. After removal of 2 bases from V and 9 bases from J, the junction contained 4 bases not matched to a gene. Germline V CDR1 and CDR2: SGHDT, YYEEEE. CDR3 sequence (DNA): TGTGCCAGCAGCTTCCGGGGACAGGGGGTTTCACCCCTCCACTTT. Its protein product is CASSFRGQGVSPLHF.

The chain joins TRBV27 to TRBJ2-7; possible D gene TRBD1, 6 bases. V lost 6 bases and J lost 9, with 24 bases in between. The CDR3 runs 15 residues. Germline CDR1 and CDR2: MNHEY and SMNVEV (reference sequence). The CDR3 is CASSPKQGVHGTQYF. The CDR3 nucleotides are TGTGCCAGCAGCCCGAAACAGGGAGTACACGGAACGCAGTACTTC.

The CDR3 DNA reads as TGCGCCAGCAGCCCGGGGGTTAACAGCGAGTACGAGCAGTACTTC. Its protein is CASSPGVNSEYEQYF. The chain couples TRBV5-1 to TRBJ2-7, with D possibly being TRBD2 (6 bases). V lost 4 bases and J lost 4, with 18 bases in between. This CDR3 contains 15 residues. Germline-derived CDR1 and CDR2 are SGHRS and YFSETQ.

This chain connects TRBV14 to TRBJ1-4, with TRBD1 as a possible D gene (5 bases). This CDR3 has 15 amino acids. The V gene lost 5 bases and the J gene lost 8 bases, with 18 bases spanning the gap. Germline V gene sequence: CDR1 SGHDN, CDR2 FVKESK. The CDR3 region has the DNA TGTGCCAGCAGCGGCGAATTGGGGCTGAGGGAAAAACTGTTTTTT. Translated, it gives CASSGELGLREKLFF.

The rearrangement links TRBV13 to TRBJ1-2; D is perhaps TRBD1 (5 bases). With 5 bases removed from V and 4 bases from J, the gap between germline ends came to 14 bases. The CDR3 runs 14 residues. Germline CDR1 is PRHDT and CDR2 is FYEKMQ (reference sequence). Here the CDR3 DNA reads TGTGCCAGCAGCGGCTCGGCAGGGCCCTATGGCTACACCTTC. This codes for CASSGSAGPYGYTF.

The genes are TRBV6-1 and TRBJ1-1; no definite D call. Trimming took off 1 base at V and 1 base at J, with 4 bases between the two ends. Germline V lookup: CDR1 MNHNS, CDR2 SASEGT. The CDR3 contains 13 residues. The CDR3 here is CASSEVENTEAFF. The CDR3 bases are TGTGCCAGCAGTGAAGTAGAGAACACTGAAGCTTTCTTT.

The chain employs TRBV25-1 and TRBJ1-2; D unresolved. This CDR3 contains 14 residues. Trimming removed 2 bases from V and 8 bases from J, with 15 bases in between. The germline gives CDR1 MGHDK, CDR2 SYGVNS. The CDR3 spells CASSEPRQAGGYTF. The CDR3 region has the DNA TGTGCCAGCAGTGAACCGCGGCAGGCGGGGGGCTACACCTTC.

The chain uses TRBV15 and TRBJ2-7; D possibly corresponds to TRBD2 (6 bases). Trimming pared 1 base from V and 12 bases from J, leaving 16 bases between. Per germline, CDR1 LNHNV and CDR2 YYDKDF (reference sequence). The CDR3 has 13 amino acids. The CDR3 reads CATSRAGSALGYF. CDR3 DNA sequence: TGTGCCACCAGCAGAGCCGGGAGCGCGTTGGGGTACTTC.

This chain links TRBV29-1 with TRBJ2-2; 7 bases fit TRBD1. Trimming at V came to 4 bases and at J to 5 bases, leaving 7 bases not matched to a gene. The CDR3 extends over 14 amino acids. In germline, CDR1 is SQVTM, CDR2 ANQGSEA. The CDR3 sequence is CSVGHLTGTGELFF. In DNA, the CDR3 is TGCAGCGTTGGGCACCTGACAGGGACCGGGGAGCTGTTTTTT.

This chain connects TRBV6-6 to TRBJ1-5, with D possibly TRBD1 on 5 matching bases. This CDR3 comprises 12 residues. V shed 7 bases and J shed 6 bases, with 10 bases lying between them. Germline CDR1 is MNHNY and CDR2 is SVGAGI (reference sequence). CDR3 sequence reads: CASTAGGQPQHF. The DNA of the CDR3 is TGTGCCAGCACAGCGGGGGGTCAGCCCCAGCATTTT.